This T cell receptor beta chain originates from a study of control samples from healthy donors and cancer patients. Clones were sequenced by immunoSEQ multiplex PCR, and TCRdb holds only the in-frame ones, with some missing. The data hold about 160,000 clones, with approximately 96% observed a single time. The CDR3 is 13 amino acids. With 8 bases removed from V and 4 bases from J, the gap between germline ends came to 14 bases. The chain links TRBV12-3 or TRBV12-4 to TRBJ1-1, with D maybe TRBD1 (5 bases). The specimen sequenced was blood. The origin of this receptor is a woman in her thirties or forties in good health. CDR3 protein: CASGKLGGTEAFF. The CDR3 nucleotides read TGTGCCAGCGGAAAGCTCGGGGGCACTGAAGCTTTCTTT.